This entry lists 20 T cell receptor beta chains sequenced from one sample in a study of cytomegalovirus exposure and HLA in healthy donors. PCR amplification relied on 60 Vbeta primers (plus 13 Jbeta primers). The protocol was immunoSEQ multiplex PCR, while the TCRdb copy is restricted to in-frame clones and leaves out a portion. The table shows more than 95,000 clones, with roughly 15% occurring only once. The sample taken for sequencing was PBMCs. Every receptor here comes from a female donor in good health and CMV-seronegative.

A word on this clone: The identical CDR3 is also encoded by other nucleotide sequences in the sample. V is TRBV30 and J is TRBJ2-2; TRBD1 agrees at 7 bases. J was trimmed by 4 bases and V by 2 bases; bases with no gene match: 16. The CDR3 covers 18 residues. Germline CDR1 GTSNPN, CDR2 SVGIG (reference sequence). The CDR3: CAWSPILIYRGFTGELFF. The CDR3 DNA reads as TGTGCCTGGAGTCCCATCCTCATATACAGGGGATTCACCGGGGAGCTGTTTTTT. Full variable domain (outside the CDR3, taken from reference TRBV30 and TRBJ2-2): SQTIHQWPATLVQPVGSPLSLECTVEGTSNPNLYWYRQAAGRGLQLLFYSVGIGQISSEVPQNLSASRPQDRQFILSSKKLLLSDSGFYLCAWSPILIYRGFTGELFFGEGSRLTVL.

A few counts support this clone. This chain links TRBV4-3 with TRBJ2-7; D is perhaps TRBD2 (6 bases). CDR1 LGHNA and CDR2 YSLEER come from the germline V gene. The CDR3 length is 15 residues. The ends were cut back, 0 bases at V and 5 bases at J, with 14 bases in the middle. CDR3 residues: CASSQDIGGSNEQYF. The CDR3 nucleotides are TGCGCCAGCAGCCAAGATATCGGGGGTTCCAACGAGCAGTACTTC.

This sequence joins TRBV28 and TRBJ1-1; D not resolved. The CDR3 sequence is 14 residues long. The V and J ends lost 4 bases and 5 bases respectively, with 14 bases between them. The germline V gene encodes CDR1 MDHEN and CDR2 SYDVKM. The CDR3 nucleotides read TGTGCCAGCAGTTCTCTGGGGAAGCGGACTGAAGCTTTCTTT. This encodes CASSSLGKRTEAFF.

For the CDR3, the DNA is TGTGCCAGCAGGGGACAGGGGGTATTCACTGGCTACACCTTC. Protein product: CASRGQGVFTGYTF. The rearrangement joins TRBV25-1 to TRBJ1-2, with TRBD1 matching 11 bases. This CDR3 has 14 residues. The germline V gene has CDR1 MGHDK and CDR2 SYGVNS. V gave up 6 bases and J gave up 7 bases; unmatched junction bases: 7.

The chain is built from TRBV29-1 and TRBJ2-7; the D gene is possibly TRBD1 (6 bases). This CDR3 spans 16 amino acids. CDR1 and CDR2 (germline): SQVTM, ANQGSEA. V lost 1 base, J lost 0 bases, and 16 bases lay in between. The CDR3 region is CSVEGGHLMSSYEQYF. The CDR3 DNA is TGCAGCGTTGAAGGGGGACACCTCATGAGCTCCTACGAGCAGTACTTC.

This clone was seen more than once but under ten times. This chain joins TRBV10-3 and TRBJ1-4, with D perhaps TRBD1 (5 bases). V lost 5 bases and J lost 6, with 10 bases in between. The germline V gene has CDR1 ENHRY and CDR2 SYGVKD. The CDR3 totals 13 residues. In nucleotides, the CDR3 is TGTGCCATCAGTCAGGGAAGGGATGAAAAACTGTTTTTT. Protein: CAISQGRDEKLFF.

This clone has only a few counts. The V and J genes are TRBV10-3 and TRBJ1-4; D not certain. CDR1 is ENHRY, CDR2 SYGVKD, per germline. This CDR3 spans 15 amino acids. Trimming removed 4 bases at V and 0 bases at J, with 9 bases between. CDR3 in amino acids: CAISGVRTTNEKLFF. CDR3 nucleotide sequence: TGTGCCATCAGTGGAGTCAGGACAACTAATGAAAAACTGTTTTTT.

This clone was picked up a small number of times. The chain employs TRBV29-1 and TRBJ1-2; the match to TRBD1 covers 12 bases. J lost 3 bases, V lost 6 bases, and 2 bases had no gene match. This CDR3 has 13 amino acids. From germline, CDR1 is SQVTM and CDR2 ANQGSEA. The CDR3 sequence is CSVGQGADYGYTF. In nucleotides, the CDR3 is TGCAGCGTGGGACAGGGGGCTGACTATGGCTACACCTTC.

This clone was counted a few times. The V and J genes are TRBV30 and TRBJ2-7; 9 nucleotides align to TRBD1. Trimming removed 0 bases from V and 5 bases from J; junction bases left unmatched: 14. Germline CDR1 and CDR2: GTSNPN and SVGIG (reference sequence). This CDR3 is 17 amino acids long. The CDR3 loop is CAWSVGWGQGTRDEQYF. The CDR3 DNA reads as TGTGCCTGGAGTGTAGGTTGGGGACAGGGCACGAGGGACGAGCAGTACTTC.

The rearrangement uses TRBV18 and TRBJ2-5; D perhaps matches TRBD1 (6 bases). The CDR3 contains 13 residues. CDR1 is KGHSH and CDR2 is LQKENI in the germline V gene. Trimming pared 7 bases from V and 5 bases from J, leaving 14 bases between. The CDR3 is CASFRGRAETQYF. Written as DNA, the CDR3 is TGTGCCAGCTTCAGGGGCAGGGCGGAGACCCAGTACTTC.

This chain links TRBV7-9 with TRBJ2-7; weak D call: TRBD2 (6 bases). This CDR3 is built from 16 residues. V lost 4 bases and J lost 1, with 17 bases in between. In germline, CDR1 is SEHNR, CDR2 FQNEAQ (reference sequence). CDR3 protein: CASSSPRGLRSYEQYF. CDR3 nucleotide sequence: TGTGCCAGCAGCTCCCCCCGGGGACTCCGATCCTACGAGCAGTACTTC.

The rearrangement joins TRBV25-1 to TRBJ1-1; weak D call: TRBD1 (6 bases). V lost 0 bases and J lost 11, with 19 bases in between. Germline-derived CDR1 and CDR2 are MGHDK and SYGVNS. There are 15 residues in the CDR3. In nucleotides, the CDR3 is TGTGCCAGCAGTGAATATCTCACACAGGGCCTAGGGGCTTTCTTT. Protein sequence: CASSEYLTQGLGAFF.

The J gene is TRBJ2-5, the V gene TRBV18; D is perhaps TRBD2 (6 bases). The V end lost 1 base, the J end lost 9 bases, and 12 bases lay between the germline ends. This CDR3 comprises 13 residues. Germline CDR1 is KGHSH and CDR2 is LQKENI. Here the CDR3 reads CASSPREDGAQYF. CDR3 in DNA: TGTGCCAGCTCACCACGGGAGGATGGAGCCCAGTACTTC.

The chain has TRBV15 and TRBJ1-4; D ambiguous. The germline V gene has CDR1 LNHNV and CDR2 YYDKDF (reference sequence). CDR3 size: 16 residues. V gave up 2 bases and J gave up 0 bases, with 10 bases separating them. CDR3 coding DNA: TGTGCCACCAGCAGATCCACAAGATCAACTAATGAAAAACTGTTTTTT. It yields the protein CATSRSTRSTNEKLFF.

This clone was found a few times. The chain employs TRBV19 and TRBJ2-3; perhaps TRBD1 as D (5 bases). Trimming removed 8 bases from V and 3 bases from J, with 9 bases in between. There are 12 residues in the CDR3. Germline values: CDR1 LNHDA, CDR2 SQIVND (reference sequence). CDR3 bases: TGTGCCAGTCGACAGTCAACAGATACGCAGTATTTT. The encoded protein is CASRQSTDTQYF.

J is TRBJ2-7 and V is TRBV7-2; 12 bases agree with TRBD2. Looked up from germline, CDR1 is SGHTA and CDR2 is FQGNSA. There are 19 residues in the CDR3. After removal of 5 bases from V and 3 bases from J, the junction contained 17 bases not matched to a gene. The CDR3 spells CASSRNDLAGGLSVYEQYF. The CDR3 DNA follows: TGTGCCAGCAGCCGGAATGATCTAGCGGGGGGGCTGTCGGTCTACGAGCAGTACTTC.

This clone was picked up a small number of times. The CDR3 loop is CAWSVGDPSTDTQYF. The CDR3 region has the DNA TGTGCCTGGAGTGTCGGTGATCCTAGCACAGATACGCAGTATTTT. J is TRBJ2-3 and V is TRBV30; D uncertain. Germline CDR1 is GTSNPN and CDR2 is SVGIG (reference sequence). The CDR3 runs to 15 residues. With 0 bases removed from V and 0 bases from J, the gap between germline ends came to 10 bases.

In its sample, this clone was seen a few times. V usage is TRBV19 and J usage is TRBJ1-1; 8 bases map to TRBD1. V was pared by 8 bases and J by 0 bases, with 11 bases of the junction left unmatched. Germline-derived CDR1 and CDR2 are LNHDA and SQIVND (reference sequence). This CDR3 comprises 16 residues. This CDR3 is CASAVRQGIMNTEAFF. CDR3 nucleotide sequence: TGTGCCAGTGCCGTCCGACAGGGGATCATGAACACTGAAGCTTTCTTT. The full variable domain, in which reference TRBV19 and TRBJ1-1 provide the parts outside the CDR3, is DGGITQSPKYLFRKEGQNVTLSCEQNLNHDAMYWYRQDPGQGLRLIYYSQIVNDFQKGDIAEGYSVSREKKESFPLTVTSAQKNPTAFYLCASAVRQGIMNTEAFFGQGTRLTVV.

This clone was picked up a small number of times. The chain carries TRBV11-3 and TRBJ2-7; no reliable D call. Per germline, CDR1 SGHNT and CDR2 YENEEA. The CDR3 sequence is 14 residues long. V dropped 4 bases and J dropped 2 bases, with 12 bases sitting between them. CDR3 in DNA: TGTGCCAGCAGCTCTCCGCTAGAACCCTACGAGCAGTACTTC. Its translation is CASSSPLEPYEQYF.

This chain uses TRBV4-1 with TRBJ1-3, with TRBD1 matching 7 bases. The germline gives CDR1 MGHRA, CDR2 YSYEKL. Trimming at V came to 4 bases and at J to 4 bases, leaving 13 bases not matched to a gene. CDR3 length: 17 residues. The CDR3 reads CASSRGNRGRAGNTIYF. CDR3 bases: TGCGCCAGCAGCCGAGGGAACAGGGGACGGGCCGGAAACACCATATATTTT.